These 32 T cell receptor beta chains originate from one sample sequenced in a study of blood T cells in healthy people across ages. A second PCR, run for about 6 to 11 cycles, used a sample-barcoded 5' primer plus a J-beta primer mix. TCRdb itself ran the 5' RACE reads through MiXCR, one entry per CDR3 protein. The sample carries some 940,000 distinct CDR3 sequences, roughly 28% recorded once. These data also featured in a second study, about T cells of mothers and their children.

Sequences were obtained from blood. Source of these receptors: a woman in her thirties or forties in good health.

The chain joins TRBV6-1 to TRBJ1-5; no reliable D call. V lost 4 bases and J lost 6, with 10 bases in between. Per germline, CDR1 MNHNS and CDR2 SASEGT. CDR3 length equals 13 residues. The CDR3 nucleotides are TGTGCCAGCAGTGGGGAGGCGGGTCAGCCCCAGCATTTT. This gives the protein CASSGEAGQPQHF.

The CDR3 nucleotides read TGTGCCAGCAGCGCTGCTCGGGGGAACACTGAAGCTTTCTTT. This translates into CASSAARGNTEAFF. The V gene is TRBV9, the J gene TRBJ1-1; D is unresolved. The CDR3 consists of 14 residues. Germline V gene sequence: CDR1 SGDLS, CDR2 YYNGEE. V was pared by 3 bases and J by 1 base, with 10 bases between.

This clonotype was seen repeatedly, ten times or more. The chain carries TRBV20-1 and TRBJ2-3; TRBD1 aligns across 7 bases. The CDR3 contains 20 residues. Germline V gene sequence: CDR1 DFQATT, CDR2 SNEGSKA (reference sequence). V lost 3 bases and J lost 6; bases outside the gene matches: 27. The CDR3 nucleotides read TGCAGTGCTAGGGGGATCGACAGGGTTGGAATCACACGGTTCGGCGATACGCAGTATTTT. It specifies CSARGIDRVGITRFGDTQYF.

This clonotype came up many times. The chain links TRBV6-5 to TRBJ2-3, with D possibly TRBD2 on 6 matching bases. From germline, CDR1 is MNHEY and CDR2 SVGAGI. The ends were cut back, 5 bases at V and 3 bases at J, with 12 bases in the middle. The CDR3 runs 14 residues. DNA for the CDR3: TGTGCCAGCAGTCCTGGGGGGACGACAGATACGCAGTATTTT. It yields the protein CASSPGGTTDTQYF.

This clonotype was seen more than once but under ten times. A much larger clone differs from this one at a single base, so this may be a read error. The rearrangement joins TRBV5-1 to TRBJ2-2; D might be TRBD1 or TRBD2, each matching 5 bases. Germline V gene sequence: CDR1 SGHRS, CDR2 YFSETQ. The CDR3 extends over 17 amino acids. The CDR3 DNA sequence: TGCGCCAGCAGCTCTGGACATCAATTTCCGAACACCGGGGAGCGGTTTTTT. This sequence encodes CASSSGHQFPNTGERFF.

This clonotype appeared many times. J is TRBJ2-7 and V is TRBV12-3 or TRBV12-4, with 8 bases that match TRBD2. With V trimmed by 5 bases and J by 6 bases, 3 bases remained unmatched. The CDR3 length is 12 residues. In nucleotides, the CDR3 is TGTGCCAGCAGTCCCGGGACTAGCGAGCAGTACTTC. Translation: CASSPGTSEQYF.

V is TRBV20-1 and J is TRBJ2-4; the D gene is possibly TRBD2 (6 bases). TRBJ2-5 explains the end of the DNA better; the J call may be wrong. This CDR3 has 15 amino acids. Germline CDR1 reads DFQATT; CDR2 reads SNEGSKA (reference sequence). CDR3 DNA sequence: TGCAGTGCTCTCCGCCCCGGAGGGGCCCAAGAGACCCAGTACTTC. Translated: CSALRPGGAQETQYF.

The gene calls are TRBV4-3 and TRBJ2-5; a weak D match, TRBD1 (5 bases). V lost 2 bases, J lost 2 bases, and 12 bases lay in between. Germline CDR1 LGHNA, CDR2 YSLEER. The CDR3 runs to 15 residues. CDR3 residues: CASSQQRGSQETQYF. CDR3 in DNA: TGCGCCAGCAGCCAACAAAGGGGCAGTCAAGAGACCCAGTACTTC.

The V gene is TRBV20-1, the J gene TRBJ1-2; 8 bases line up with TRBD1. J lost 4 bases, V lost 3 bases, and 4 bases had no gene match. Germline CDR1 and CDR2: DFQATT and SNEGSKA (reference sequence). The CDR3 has 13 amino acids. The CDR3, as DNA: TGCAGTGCTAGGGGACAGGAAAGCTATGGCTACACCTTC. It encodes CSARGQESYGYTF.

To note about this clonotype: This may stem from a read error, because a much larger clone lies one nucleotide away. The CDR3 DNA follows: TGCAGTGCATATGGACGGGGGAACGAGCAGTACTTC. Amino acids: CSAYGRGNEQYF. V gene TRBV20-1 combines with J gene TRBJ2-5, with a tentative D call TRBD2 (6 bases). The J call may be faulty, since TRBJ2-7 better matches the DNA end. Germline loops: CDR1 DFQATT, CDR2 SNEGSKA (reference sequence). The CDR3 covers 12 residues.

Only one count was recorded for this clonotype. The junction and the germline gene differ at one end; a read error may be behind it. This chain links TRBV18 with TRBJ1-1; D uncertain. The CDR3 is 13 amino acids. Germline-derived CDR1 and CDR2 are KGHSH and LQKENI. The CDR3 reads CAGSLSGNDGAFF. The CDR3 DNA reads as TGTGCCGGCTCACTAAGTGGCAATGACGGAGCTTTCTTT.

V usage is TRBV3-1 and J usage is TRBJ1-6, with D uncertain. Trimming took off 3 bases at V and 8 bases at J, with 14 bases between the two ends. This CDR3 has 15 residues. Per the germline V gene, CDR1 is LGHDT and CDR2 is YNNKEL (reference sequence). CDR3 in DNA: TGTGCCAGCAGCCAGAGCGTTGCGGGTTATTCACCCCTCCACTTT. Translated: CASSQSVAGYSPLHF.

The table lists this clonotype with many counts. The chain recombines TRBV12-3 or TRBV12-4 with TRBJ2-1; TRBD2 agrees at 14 bases. V was clipped by 5 bases and J by 7 bases; unmatched bases: 7. This CDR3 has 16 residues. The CDR3 protein is CASSPRTSGGRNEQFF. The DNA of the CDR3 is TGTGCCAGCAGTCCCCGGACTAGCGGGGGGAGAAATGAGCAGTTCTTC.

This clonotype was seen ten or more times. The CDR3 DNA sequence: TGTGCCAGCAGTTCGCCGGGACAGGGGGATGAGACCCAGTACTTC. It encodes CASSSPGQGDETQYF. The rearrangement joins TRBV12-3 or TRBV12-4 to TRBJ2-5, with 11 positions matching TRBD1. This CDR3 contains 15 residues. V was pared by 4 bases and J by 5 bases, with 6 bases of the junction left unmatched.

Regarding this clonotype: This may be a read error: a much more frequent sequence differs by one nucleotide. The rearrangement uses TRBV20-1 and TRBJ2-3; 12 bases fit TRBD2. CDR3 length: 18 amino acids. The trim removed 0 bases at V and 7 bases at J, leaving 14 bases unmatched. Germline V gene sequence: CDR1 DFQATT, CDR2 SNEGSKA (reference sequence). Written as DNA, the CDR3 is TGCAGTGCTAGAGATCGAAAAACTAGCGGGGGGAGTAAGAATACGCAGTATTTT. Protein: CSARDRKTSGGSKNTQYF.

In its sample, this clonotype was seen many times. J is TRBJ2-4 and V is TRBV5-1; 9 nucleotides agree with TRBD1. This CDR3 is built from 14 residues. V gave up 4 bases and J gave up 6 bases; unmatched junction bases: 5. Germline V gene lookup returns CDR1 SGHRS and CDR2 YFSETQ. This chain's CDR3 is CASSLDRGSNIQYF. Written as DNA, the CDR3 is TGCGCCAGCAGCCTGGACAGGGGTTCAAACATTCAGTACTTC.

The J gene is TRBJ1-2, the V gene TRBV9; D gene ambiguous. Germline CDR1 and CDR2: SGDLS and YYNGEE. CDR3 length equals 15 residues. V lost 0 bases to trimming and J lost 8 bases, with 17 bases between them. The CDR3 reads CASSVVAEVRGGYTF. CDR3 DNA sequence: TGTGCCAGCAGCGTAGTAGCTGAGGTCCGCGGGGGCTACACCTTC.

The V gene is TRBV9, the J gene TRBJ2-7, with D perhaps TRBD1 (6 bases). CDR1 is SGDLS and CDR2 is YYNGEE in the germline V gene. This CDR3 comprises 16 residues. Trimming stripped 5 bases from V and 3 bases from J, with 21 bases between. In nucleotides, the CDR3 is TGTGCCAGCAGACATCGTCCCGGGACAAGACACTACGAGCAGTACTTC. Protein product: CASRHRPGTRHYEQYF.

This clonotype appeared many times. This chain's CDR3 is CASSQDRDGSYNEQFF. The CDR3 bases are TGCGCCAGCAGCCAAGATAGGGATGGCTCCTACAATGAGCAGTTCTTC. The chain uses TRBV4-3 and TRBJ2-1; D not certain. Between the trimmed V and J ends, which lost 0 bases and 0 bases, there was a span of 9 bases. The CDR3 sequence is 16 residues long. Germline V gene data show CDR1 as LGHNA and CDR2 as YSLEER.

V and J are TRBV28 and TRBJ2-7; unclear D gene. Germline V lookup: CDR1 MDHEN, CDR2 SYDVKM. V shed 3 bases and J shed 2 bases, with 11 bases lying between them. The CDR3 runs 14 residues. In DNA, the CDR3 is TGTGCCAGCAGTTTGGCGGTTTTCCCCTACGAGCAGTACTTC. Its translation: CASSLAVFPYEQYF. The whole variable domain, remainder taken from reference TRBV28 and TRBJ2-7, is DVKVTQSSRYLVKRTGEKVFLECVQDMDHENMFWYRQDPGLGLRLIYFSYDVKMKEKGDIPEGYSVSREKKERFSLILESASTNQTSMYLCASSLAVFPYEQYFGPGTRLTVT.

The genes are TRBV29-1 and TRBJ1-5; TRBD1 agrees at 9 bases. With V trimmed by 6 bases and J by 5 bases, 5 bases remained unmatched. CDR3 size: 13 residues. Germline V gives CDR1 SQVTM, CDR2 ANQGSEA. CDR3 region: CSVQGAWDQPQHF. In DNA form, the CDR3 reads TGCAGCGTACAGGGGGCGTGGGATCAGCCCCAGCATTTT.

The V call is TRBV20-1, the J call TRBJ1-1; weak D call: TRBD1 (5 bases). The CDR3 has 15 amino acids. V lost 0 bases, J lost 1 base, and 12 bases lay in between. Germline-derived CDR1 and CDR2 are DFQATT and SNEGSKA (reference sequence). CDR3 protein: CSARDVRDENTEAFF. The DNA of the CDR3 is TGCAGTGCTAGAGATGTCAGGGATGAGAACACTGAAGCTTTCTTT.

The sample holds a few counts of this clonotype. This chain links TRBV27 with TRBJ2-3, with D possibly being TRBD2 (6 bases). CDR3 length equals 16 residues. Germline values: CDR1 MNHEY, CDR2 SMNVEV (reference sequence). V was pared by 4 bases and J by 1 base, with 15 bases between. Written as DNA, the CDR3 is TGTGCCAGCAGTTCACGACAGCGGGTGGGCACAGATACGCAGTATTTT. The encoded protein is CASSSRQRVGTDTQYF.

To note about this clonotype: With a much larger clone just one base away, this may be a read error. The chain recombines TRBV29-1 with TRBJ2-5; 8 positions agree with TRBD2. The DNA end is a closer match to TRBJ2-7, so the J assignment may be wrong. There are 11 residues in the CDR3. Germline loops: CDR1 SQVTM, CDR2 ANQGSEA. Here the CDR3 DNA reads TGCAGCTGTGGGACTAGTGGCGAGCAGTACTTC. Translated: CSCGTSGEQYF.

This clonotype was observed at least ten times. The chain combines TRBV9 with TRBJ2-5; weak D call: TRBD2 (6 bases). Germline V lookup: CDR1 SGDLS, CDR2 YYNGEE. V was cut by 3 bases and J by 5 bases, with 20 bases left in between. The CDR3 loop spans 16 amino acids. DNA for the CDR3: TGTGCCAGCAGCGGGACCCTCAGGAGCGGAGGGGAGACCCAGTACTTC. This sequence encodes CASSGTLRSGGETQYF.

Of note for this clonotype: This could be a read error, since a much larger clone is one nucleotide away. This chain uses TRBV27 with TRBJ2-7, with 9 nucleotides matching TRBD2. V shed 4 bases, J shed 2 bases, and the junction held 9 bases outside the gene matches. The length of the CDR3 is 16 residues. Germline-derived CDR1 and CDR2 are MNHEY and SMNVEV (reference sequence). The CDR3 DNA sequence: TGTGCCAGCAGTTCGCGAGGGCTAGCGGGGACCTACGAGCAGTACTTC. Its translation: CASSSRGLAGTYEQYF.

Turning to this clonotype: It may be a read error: a sequence one base away is much more abundant. This chain uses TRBV28 with TRBJ2-7; a possible D gene is TRBD1 (6 bases). Deletions cut 1 base from V and 7 bases from J, with 17 bases between. This CDR3 spans 15 amino acids. From germline, CDR1 is MDHEN and CDR2 SYDVKM. The CDR3 reads CASSLSPGVYNEQYF. The CDR3 coding sequence is TGTGCCAGCAGTTTATCTCCAGGGGTCTACAATGAGCAGTACTTC.

With respect to this clonotype: A much larger clone lies one base from this, so it may be a read error. The V call is TRBV5-1, the J call TRBJ2-1; D perhaps matches TRBD1 (6 bases). V lost 9 bases and J 5 bases, leaving 18 bases between the germline ends. The V gene's germline CDR1 is SGHRS and CDR2 YFSETQ. CDR3 length: 14 residues. CDR3 sequence reads: CANRPGHKDNEQFF. The CDR3 nucleotides are TGCGCCAACCGCCCGGGACATAAAGACAATGAGCAGTTCTTC. Filled out from reference TRBV5-1 and TRBJ2-1, the complete variable domain reads KAGVTQTPRYLIKTRGQQVTLSCSPISGHRSVSWYQQTPGQGLQFLFEYFSETQRNKGNFPGRFSGRQFSNSRSEMNVSTLELGDSALYLCANRPGHKDNEQFFGPGTRLTVL.

V usage is TRBV7-2 and J usage is TRBJ2-7, with 8 bases aligning to TRBD2. The CDR3 sequence is 16 residues long. CDR1 SGHTA and CDR2 FQGNSA come from the germline V gene. V trimming: 2 bases; J trimming: 7 bases; junction bases outside the gene matches: 13. Here the CDR3 reads CASSLTAGLAGKEQYF. CDR3 in DNA: TGTGCCAGCAGCTTAACCGCCGGCTTAGCGGGGAAGGAGCAGTACTTC.

Concerning this clonotype: Possible read error: a much larger clone is one base away. The chain uses TRBV7-3 and TRBJ2-3; TRBD1 might be the D (5 bases). This CDR3 has 16 amino acids. From germline, CDR1 is SGHTA and CDR2 FQGTGA. Trimming took off 0 bases at V and 1 base at J, with 11 bases between the two ends. CDR3 DNA sequence: TGTGCCAGCAGCTTAACTAGGATAGGGGGCACAGATACGCAGTATTTT. Translated: CASSLTRIGGTDTQYF. Based on the CDR3 plus reference TRBV7-3 and TRBJ2-3, the full variable domain is GAGVSQTPSNKVTEKGKYVELRCDPISGHTALYWYRQSLGQGPEFLIYFQGTGAADDSGLPNDRFFAVRPEGSVSTLKIQRTERGDSAVYLCASSLTRIGGTDTQYFGPGTRLTVL.

Points on this clonotype: A much larger clone sits a single nucleotide away, making a read error possible. This chain connects TRBV11-2 to TRBJ2-7; 7 bases align to TRBD1. With 0 bases clipped from V and 3 bases from J, the junction kept 2 bases outside the gene matches. Germline V CDR1 and CDR2: SGHAT, FQNNGV. CDR3 length: 14 residues. The CDR3 DNA sequence: TGTGCCAGCAGCTTAGAAAGACAGGGCTACGAGCAGTACTTC. This encodes CASSLERQGYEQYF.

V and J are TRBV18 and TRBJ2-4; D might be TRBD1 (5 bases). The end of the DNA is better explained by TRBJ2-7, so the J call may be wrong. Per germline, CDR1 KGHSH and CDR2 LQKENI. This CDR3 spans 14 amino acids. The CDR3 spells CASSPQRTCYEQYF. In nucleotides, the CDR3 is TGTGCCAGCTCACCACAAAGGACATGCTACGAGCAGTACTTC.